Below are 15 T cell receptor beta chains sequenced from a single sample in a study of blood T cell repertoires in COVID-19. TCRdb's copy holds only in-frame clones and misses some; the assay was immunoSEQ multiplex PCR. The sample shows about 180,000 clones, 80% to 90% of them seen only once. Sequenced input: peripheral blood. Source of these receptors: a man between 18 and 29 years old who had recovered from COVID-19.

The rearrangement uses TRBV27 and TRBJ2-7, with D possibly TRBD1 on 6 matching bases. Trimming stripped 5 bases from V and 0 bases from J, with 14 bases between. Germline V CDR1 and CDR2: MNHEY, SMNVEV (reference sequence). CDR3 size: 15 residues. This CDR3 is CASSVDRPSSYEQYF. Here the CDR3 DNA reads TGTGCCAGCAGTGTGGACAGACCGAGCTCCTACGAGCAGTACTTC.

The genes are TRBV9 and TRBJ2-2, with 7 bases lining up with TRBD1. Trimming removed 3 bases from V and 6 bases from J; junction bases left unmatched: 8. The CDR3 is 15 residues long. Germline CDR1 is SGDLS and CDR2 is YYNGEE. The CDR3 bases are TGTGCCAGCAGCGCTTACAGGGGTGACGCCGGGGAGCTGTTTTTT. This gives the protein CASSAYRGDAGELFF. Using reference TRBV9 and TRBJ2-2 for the parts outside the CDR3, the full variable domain is DSGVTQTPKHLITATGQRVTLRCSPRSGDLSVYWYQQSLDQGLQFLIQYYNGEERAKGNILERFSAQQFPDLHSELNLSSLELGDSALYFCASSAYRGDAGELFFGEGSRLTVL.

This clone was detected once. The chain has TRBV10-3 and TRBJ1-2, with D possibly TRBD1 on 6 matching bases. The germline V gene has CDR1 ENHRY and CDR2 SYGVKD. The CDR3 length is 13 residues. The ends were cut back, 4 bases at V and 5 bases at J, with 11 bases in the middle. The CDR3 region is CAISVGRGYGYTF. CDR3 DNA: TGTGCCATCAGTGTGGGCAGGGGTTATGGCTACACCTTC.

The chain couples TRBV4-3 to TRBJ2-2, with D unresolved. The germline CDR1 and CDR2 sequences are LGHNA and YSLEER. The length of the CDR3 is 14 residues. Trimming shortened V by 2 bases and J by 3 bases, and 7 bases separated the two germline ends. This CDR3 is CASSQTPDTGELFF. In nucleotides, the CDR3 is TGCGCCAGCAGCCAAACCCCGGACACCGGGGAGCTGTTTTTT.

The chain couples TRBV6-5 to TRBJ1-2; D call uncertain. CDR1 is MNHEY, CDR2 SVGAGI, per germline. Trimming shortened V by 2 bases and J by 2 bases, and 9 bases separated the two germline ends. There are 14 residues in the CDR3. This CDR3 is CASSYEGRNYGYTF. The CDR3 coding sequence is TGTGCCAGCAGTTACGAGGGTAGGAACTATGGCTACACCTTC.

V gene TRBV5-5 combines with J gene TRBJ1-6; tentatively, D is TRBD1 (6 bases). This CDR3 comprises 17 residues. The V gene's germline CDR1 is SGHKS and CDR2 YYEKEE (reference sequence). V lost 4 bases and J 2 bases, leaving 16 bases between the germline ends. CDR3 sequence reads: CASSPEGQPAYNSPLHF. CDR3 nucleotide sequence: TGTGCCAGCAGCCCAGAAGGACAGCCCGCCTATAATTCACCCCTCCACTTT.

The rearrangement joins TRBV5-1 to TRBJ2-3; TRBD2 agrees at 16 bases. Trimming took 4 bases from V and 5 from J; bases not matched to a gene: 7. Per the germline V gene, CDR1 is SGHRS and CDR2 is YFSETQ. The CDR3 loop spans 17 amino acids. DNA for the CDR3: TGCGCCAGCAGCCTCGAGGGACTAGCGGGAGGGCGAGATACGCAGTATTTT. This gives the protein CASSLEGLAGGRDTQYF. Full variable domain (missing parts from reference TRBV5-1 and TRBJ2-3): KAGVTQTPRYLIKTRGQQVTLSCSPISGHRSVSWYQQTPGQGLQFLFEYFSETQRNKGNFPGRFSGRQFSNSRSEMNVSTLELGDSALYLCASSLEGLAGGRDTQYFGPGTRLTVL.

CDR3 nucleotides: TGTGCCAGCAGCCACGGCAGGGGGAACTATGGCTACACCTTC. Encoded protein: CASSHGRGNYGYTF. The V gene is TRBV7-9, the J gene TRBJ1-2, with 7 bases lining up with TRBD1. The V and J ends lost 5 bases and 2 bases, in that order; junction bases with no gene match: 5. This CDR3 comprises 14 residues. Germline V CDR1 and CDR2: SEHNR, FQNEAQ (reference sequence).

V and J are TRBV6-5 and TRBJ2-1; D is undetermined. This CDR3 is built from 13 residues. V lost 0 bases and J lost 7, with 7 bases in between. The germline V gene encodes CDR1 MNHEY and CDR2 SVGAGI. CDR3: CASSYSRQNEQFF. The DNA for the CDR3 is TGTGCCAGCAGTTACTCGAGACAAAATGAGCAGTTCTTC.

In its sample, this clone was seen many times. This rearrangement joins TRBV7-9 to TRBJ1-2; the D gene is possibly TRBD1 (6 bases). CDR1 and CDR2 from the germline V gene are SEHNR and FQNEAQ (reference sequence). V was clipped by 5 bases and J by 0 bases, with 10 bases between them. This CDR3 spans 14 amino acids. In DNA form, the CDR3 reads TGTGCCAGCAGCCCGACAGGCCCTAACTATGGCTACACCTTC. Translation: CASSPTGPNYGYTF.

The chain employs TRBV7-9 and TRBJ2-2; D is perhaps TRBD1 (5 bases). Deletions cut 4 bases from V and 6 bases from J, with 12 bases between. The germline V gene encodes CDR1 SEHNR and CDR2 FQNEAQ (reference sequence). The CDR3 covers 14 residues. The CDR3 sequence: CASSSSGSAGELFF. For the CDR3, the DNA is TGTGCCAGCAGCTCCTCAGGGTCGGCCGGGGAGCTGTTTTTT. Full variable domain (rest looked up from reference TRBV7-9 and TRBJ2-2): DTGVSQNPRHKITKRGQNVTFRCDPISEHNRLYWYRQTLGQGPEFLTYFQNEAQLEKSRLLSDRFSAERPKGSFSTLEIQRTEQGDSAMYLCASSSSGSAGELFFGEGSRLTVL.

The chain employs TRBV28 and TRBJ2-2; the match to TRBD2 covers 9 bases. The CDR3 has 18 residues. Germline CDR1 is MDHEN and CDR2 is SYDVKM. J gave up 5 bases and V 3 bases, and 13 bases lay outside the gene matches. The CDR3 loop reads CASSLEALAGGRTGELFF. CDR3 nucleotide sequence: TGTGCCAGCAGTTTGGAGGCCCTGGCGGGAGGGCGGACCGGGGAGCTGTTTTTT.

The chain couples TRBV18 to TRBJ2-1, with D possibly TRBD1 on 5 matching bases. The CDR3 loop spans 18 amino acids. The germline gives CDR1 KGHSH, CDR2 LQKENI. V was pared by 1 base and J by 3 bases, with 19 bases between. The CDR3 coding sequence is TGTGCCAGCTCACCACGGGTTCAGGGCAGGGCACACTACAATGAGCAGTTCTTC. Translating it yields CASSPRVQGRAHYNEQFF.

The genes are TRBV2 and TRBJ2-2; 7 bases match TRBD2. The CDR3 runs to 14 residues. The V gene end was trimmed by 2 bases and the J gene end by 7 bases; junction bases not matched to a gene: 4. The germline gives CDR1 SNHLY, CDR2 FYNNEI. The CDR3 spells CASSESSGGGELFF. The CDR3 DNA sequence: TGTGCCAGCAGTGAATCGTCGGGAGGCGGGGAGCTGTTTTTT.

This chain connects TRBV19 to TRBJ2-2; 7 bases are a match to TRBD2. Trimming removed 2 bases from V and 6 bases from J; junction bases left unmatched: 3. This CDR3 region has 14 residues. The germline V gene has CDR1 LNHDA and CDR2 SQIVND (reference sequence). CDR3 DNA: TGTGCCAGTAGTATATCGGCGGGAGCCGGGGAGCTGTTTTTT. Protein: CASSISAGAGELFF.